The 16 T cell receptor beta chains listed next were all sequenced from one sample in a study of CD8+ T cells in alopecia areata. RNA extraction and reverse transcription yielded cDNA as sequencing template. TCRdb keeps only in-frame clones here, not all; method: immunoSEQ multiplex PCR. The sample includes 150,000 to 180,000 clones, around half of them seen just once. Sample: CD8+ T cells sorted from blood, taken at week 0. These TCRs come from a human donor with alopecia areata.

The V and J genes are TRBV30 and TRBJ1-1; no definite D call. With 4 bases removed from V and 0 bases from J, the gap between germline ends came to 3 bases. From germline, CDR1 is GTSNPN and CDR2 SVGIG (reference sequence). The CDR3 consists of 11 residues. The chain's CDR3 is CAWMLNTEAFF. CDR3 nucleotides: TGTGCCTGGATGTTGAACACTGAAGCTTTCTTT.

This clone was counted between two and nine times. V and J are TRBV11-2 and TRBJ2-1; D uncertain. The V end was cut by 1 base, the J end by 5 bases, with 12 bases between. Germline V gene data show CDR1 as SGHAT and CDR2 as FQNNGV. The CDR3 loop spans 15 amino acids. DNA of the CDR3: TGTGCCAGCAGCTTAGGGTCCGGTCCCCACAATGAGCAGTTCTTC. Its translation is CASSLGSGPHNEQFF.

For the CDR3, the DNA is TGTGCCAGCAGCTTAATGAACACTGAAGCTTTCTTT. Translating gives CASSLMNTEAFF. The chain couples TRBV7-9 to TRBJ1-1, with D unresolved. The CDR3 consists of 12 residues. V was clipped by 2 bases and J by 0 bases, with 1 base between them. Germline CDR1 SEHNR, CDR2 FQNEAQ (reference sequence). Based on the CDR3 plus reference TRBV7-9 and TRBJ1-1, the full variable domain is DTGVSQNPRHKITKRGQNVTFRCDPISEHNRLYWYRQTLGQGPEFLTYFQNEAQLEKSRLLSDRFSAERPKGSFSTLEIQRTEQGDSAMYLCASSLMNTEAFFGQGTRLTVV.

The chain carries TRBV12-5 and TRBJ1-4, with D perhaps matching TRBD1 (6 bases). V was clipped by 8 bases and J by 0 bases, with 13 bases between them. Germline-derived CDR1 and CDR2 are LGHNT and FRNRAP. This CDR3 spans 15 amino acids. The CDR3 sequence is CASSGGFATNEKLFF. CDR3 sequence (DNA): TGTGCTAGTAGCGGGGGCTTTGCAACTAATGAAAAACTGTTTTTT.

J is TRBJ2-3 and V is TRBV7-3; 9 bases agree with TRBD2. Germline CDR1 SGHTA, CDR2 FQGTGA. The CDR3 is 14 residues long. Trimming at V came to 5 bases and at J to 4 bases, leaving 4 bases not matched to a gene. The CDR3 sequence is CASSGSGGSDTQYF. Here the CDR3 DNA reads TGTGCCAGCAGCGGTAGCGGGGGCTCAGATACGCAGTATTTT. Full variable domain (missing parts from reference TRBV7-3 and TRBJ2-3): GAGVSQTPSNKVTEKGKYVELRCDPISGHTALYWYRQSLGQGPEFLIYFQGTGAADDSGLPNDRFFAVRPEGSVSTLKIQRTERGDSAVYLCASSGSGGSDTQYFGPGTRLTVL.

The rearrangement joins TRBV6-4 to TRBJ1-2; 7 bases are shared with TRBD1. The length of the CDR3 is 14 residues. Germline V CDR1 and CDR2: MRHNA, SNTAGT. The V gene end was trimmed by 0 bases and the J gene end by 8 bases; junction bases not matched to a gene: 6. In nucleotides, the CDR3 is TGTGCCAGCAGTGACTCCGACAGGGCGGGCGGCTACACCTTC. Translated, it gives CASSDSDRAGGYTF.

The CDR3 bases are TGCGCCAGCAGCCAAGAGATACAGGGGGCGAGGGCCAACGTCCTGACTTTC. It is translated as CASSQEIQGARANVLTF. The chain links TRBV4-3 to TRBJ2-6; TRBD1 aligns across 9 bases. V trimming: 0 bases; J trimming: 5 bases; junction bases outside the gene matches: 5. Germline V gene data show CDR1 as LGHNA and CDR2 as YSLEER. The CDR3 consists of 17 residues.

The chain links TRBV2 to TRBJ2-1; 9 bases agree with TRBD2. The CDR3 sequence is 16 residues long. Germline CDR1 and CDR2: SNHLY and FYNNEI. V gave up 4 bases and J gave up 6 bases; unmatched junction bases: 10. CDR3 DNA sequence: TGTGCCAGCAGTGTAAGTCCTAGCGGGGCTCTCAATGAGCAGTTCTTC. It encodes CASSVSPSGALNEQFF. Combining the CDR3 with reference TRBV2 and TRBJ2-1 gives the whole variable domain EPEVTQTPSHQVTQMGQEVILRCVPISNHLYFYWYRQILGQKVEFLVSFYNNEISEKSEIFDDQFSVERPDGSNFTLKIRSTKLEDSAMYFCASSVSPSGALNEQFFGPGTRLTVL.

The chain joins TRBV27 to TRBJ2-2; 7 nucleotides align to TRBD1. Germline CDR1 is MNHEY and CDR2 is SMNVEV (reference sequence). The length of the CDR3 is 15 residues. The junction had 5 bases not matched to a gene; V was cut back by 4 bases and J by 3 bases. CDR3 sequence (DNA): TGTGCCAGCAGTTACCGACAGGGATACACCGGGGAGCTGTTTTTT. This sequence encodes CASSYRQGYTGELFF.

This clone has just a few counts. This rearrangement joins TRBV9 to TRBJ2-7; 7 nucleotides line up with TRBD1. Germline V gives CDR1 SGDLS, CDR2 YYNGEE. The CDR3 consists of 13 residues. V shed 2 bases and J 5 bases; nucleotides not matched to a gene: 4. CDR3 coding DNA: TGTGCCAGCAGCGTGGACCAGGGGGACGAGCAGTACTTC. Its protein product is CASSVDQGDEQYF.

J is TRBJ2-1 and V is TRBV30; D is unresolved. The CDR3 extends over 12 amino acids. CDR1 and CDR2 from the germline V gene are GTSNPN and SVGIG (reference sequence). V was trimmed by 2 bases and J by 10 bases, leaving 12 bases between them. The chain's CDR3 is CAWSPSMAEQFF. The CDR3 DNA is TGTGCCTGGAGTCCGTCCATGGCCGAGCAGTTCTTC.

About this clone: Other DNA sequences in the same sample also yield this CDR3. The V call is TRBV30, the J call TRBJ1-5; D is unresolved. The CDR3 length is 13 residues. Per the germline V gene, CDR1 is GTSNPN and CDR2 is SVGIG (reference sequence). The V gene lost 0 bases and the J gene lost 1 base, with 4 bases spanning the gap. CDR3 DNA: TGTGCCTGGAGTGTCGGCAGCAATCAGCCCCAGCATTTT. Protein: CAWSVGSNQPQHF.

Only a few counts were recorded for this clone. The chain links TRBV13 to TRBJ2-1; perhaps TRBD1 as D (5 bases). Germline lookup yields CDR1 PRHDT and CDR2 FYEKMQ (reference sequence). The V gene lost 4 bases and the J gene lost 6 bases, with 10 bases spanning the gap. The CDR3 spans 13 residues. The CDR3: CASSSQGTNEQFF. The CDR3 coding sequence is TGTGCCAGCAGCTCCCAGGGAACCAATGAGCAGTTCTTC.

The chain links TRBV30 to TRBJ1-1, with a weak D call TRBD1 (6 bases). The CDR3 spans 14 residues. Trimming stripped 0 bases from V and 1 base from J, with 9 bases between. Germline CDR1 and CDR2: GTSNPN and SVGIG (reference sequence). The DNA of the CDR3 is TGTGCCTGGAGTGTAGGGGGGGCGAACACTGAAGCTTTCTTT. Its translation is CAWSVGGANTEAFF.

This clone was recorded once. Other DNA sequences in this sample translate to the same CDR3. This rearrangement joins TRBV4-3 to TRBJ1-1, with D perhaps matching TRBD1 (6 bases). CDR3 size: 13 residues. In germline, CDR1 is LGHNA, CDR2 YSLEER. Trimming cost V 0 bases and J 6 bases, with 8 bases left between them. The CDR3 coding sequence is TGCGCCAGCAGCCAAGACAGGGGTTCTGAAGCTTTCTTT. Translating gives CASSQDRGSEAFF.

The sample holds a few counts of this clone. This chain joins TRBV29-1 and TRBJ2-3; 7 nucleotides align to TRBD2. CDR1 is SQVTM, CDR2 ANQGSEA, per germline. CDR3 length equals 15 residues. The J segment lost 0 bases and the V segment lost 7 bases, leaving 10 bases of the junction unmatched. DNA for the CDR3: TGCAGCGCTGTGAACCGGGGGGATAGCACAGATACGCAGTATTTT. Protein: CSAVNRGDSTDTQYF.